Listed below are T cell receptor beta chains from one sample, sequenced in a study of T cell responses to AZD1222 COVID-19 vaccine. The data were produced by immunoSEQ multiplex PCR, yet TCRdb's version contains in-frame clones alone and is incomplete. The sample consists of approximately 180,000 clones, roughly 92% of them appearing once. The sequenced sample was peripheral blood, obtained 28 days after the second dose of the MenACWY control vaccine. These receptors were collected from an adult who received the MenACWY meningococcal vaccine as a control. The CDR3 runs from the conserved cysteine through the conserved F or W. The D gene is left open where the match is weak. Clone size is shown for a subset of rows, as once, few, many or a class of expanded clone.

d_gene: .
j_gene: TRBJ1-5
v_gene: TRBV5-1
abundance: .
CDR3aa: CASSLGPGAQPQHF
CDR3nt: TGCGCCAGCAGCTTGGGGCCGGGCGCCCAGCCCCAGCATTTT

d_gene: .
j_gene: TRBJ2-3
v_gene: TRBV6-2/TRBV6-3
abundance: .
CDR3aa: CASSYKAGNTQYF
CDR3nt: TGTGCCAGCAGTTACAAGGCGGGAAATACGCAGTATTTT

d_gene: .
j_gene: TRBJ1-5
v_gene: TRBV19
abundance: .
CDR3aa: CASSIMGYSNQPQHF
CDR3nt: TGTGCCAGTAGTATTATGGGGTATAGCAATCAGCCCCAGCATTTT

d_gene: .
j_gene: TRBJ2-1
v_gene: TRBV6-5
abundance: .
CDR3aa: CASQSYLEQFF
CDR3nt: TGTGCCTCCCAAAGCTACCTTGAGCAGTTCTTC

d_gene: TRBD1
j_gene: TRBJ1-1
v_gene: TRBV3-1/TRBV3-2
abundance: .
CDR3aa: CASSRDSQNTEAFF
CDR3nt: TGTGCCAGCAGCCGGGACAGTCAGAACACTGAAGCTTTCTTT

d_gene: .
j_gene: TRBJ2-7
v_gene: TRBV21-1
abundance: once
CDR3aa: CASSNNIGQRTSGSPSYEQYF
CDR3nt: TGTGCCAGCAGCAACAACATCGGGCAGAGGACTAGCGGGTCCCCTTCCTACGAGCAGTACTTC

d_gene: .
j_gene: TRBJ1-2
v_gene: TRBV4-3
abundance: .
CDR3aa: CASSQAGGVAHYGYTF
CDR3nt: TGCGCCAGCAGCCAAGCTGGGGGGGTCGCTCACTATGGCTACACCTTC

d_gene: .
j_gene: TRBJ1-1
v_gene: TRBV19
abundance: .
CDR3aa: CASSLKLGHTEAFF
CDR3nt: TGTGCCAGTAGTCTCAAATTAGGACACACTGAAGCTTTCTTT

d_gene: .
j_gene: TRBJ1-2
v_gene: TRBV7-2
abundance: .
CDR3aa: CASSLLGREYGYTF
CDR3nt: TGTGCCAGCAGCTTATTAGGCAGGGAGTATGGCTACACCTTC

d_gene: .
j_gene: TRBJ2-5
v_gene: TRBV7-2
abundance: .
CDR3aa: CATRPLAYETQYF
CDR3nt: TGTGCCACCCGCCCCTTGGCATATGAGACCCAGTACTTC

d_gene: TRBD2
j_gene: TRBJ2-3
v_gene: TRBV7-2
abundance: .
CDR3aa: CASSLVVPGLHTDTQYF
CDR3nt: TGTGCCAGCAGCTTAGTAGTGCCGGGACTACACACAGATACGCAGTATTTT

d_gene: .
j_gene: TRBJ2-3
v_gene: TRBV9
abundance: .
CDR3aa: CASSVRWRGGADTQYF
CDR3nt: TGTGCCAGCAGCGTGAGGTGGAGAGGGGGAGCAGATACGCAGTATTTT

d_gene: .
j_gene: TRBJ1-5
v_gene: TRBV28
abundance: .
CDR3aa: CASSFNGAHQPQHF
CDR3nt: TGTGCCAGCAGTTTTAATGGTGCCCATCAGCCCCAGCATTTT

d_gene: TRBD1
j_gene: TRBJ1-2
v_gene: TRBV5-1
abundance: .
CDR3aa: CASSLAVTGGYGYTF
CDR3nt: TGCGCCAGCAGCTTGGCGGTAACAGGGGGCTATGGCTACACCTTC

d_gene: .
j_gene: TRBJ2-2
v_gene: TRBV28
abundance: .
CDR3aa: CASGMMNTGELFF
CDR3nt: TGTGCCAGCGGAATGATGAACACCGGGGAGCTGTTTTTT

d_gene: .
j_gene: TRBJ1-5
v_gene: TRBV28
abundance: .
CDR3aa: CASSLGRGIQPQHF
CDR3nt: TGTGCCAGCAGTTTGGGTAGGGGAATCCAGCCCCAGCATTTT

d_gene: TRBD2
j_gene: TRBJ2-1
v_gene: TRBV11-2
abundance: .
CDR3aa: CASSPRASGSYNEQFF
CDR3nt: TGTGCCAGCAGCCCCCGGGCTAGCGGGAGCTACAATGAGCAGTTCTTC

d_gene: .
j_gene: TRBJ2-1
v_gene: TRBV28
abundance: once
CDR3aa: CASSFRFAWEPKNNEQFF
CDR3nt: TGTGCCAGCAGTTTCAGATTTGCTTGGGAGCCTAAAAACAATGAGCAGTTCTTC

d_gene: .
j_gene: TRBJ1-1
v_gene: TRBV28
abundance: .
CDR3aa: CASSLAVGGAFF
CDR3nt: TGTGCCAGCAGTTTAGCGGTCGGAGGAGCTTTCTTT

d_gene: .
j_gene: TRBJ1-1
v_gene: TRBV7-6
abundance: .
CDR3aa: CASSLGWGDTEAFF
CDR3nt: TGTGCCAGCAGCTTAGGGTGGGGGGACACTGAAGCTTTCTTT

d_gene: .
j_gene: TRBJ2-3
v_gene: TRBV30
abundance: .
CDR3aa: CAWSGSTDTQYF
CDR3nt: TGTGCCTGGAGCGGAAGCACAGATACGCAGTATTTT

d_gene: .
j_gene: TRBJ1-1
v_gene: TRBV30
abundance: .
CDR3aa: CAWSVWGANTEAFF
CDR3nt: TGTGCCTGGAGTGTATGGGGGGCTAACACTGAAGCTTTCTTT

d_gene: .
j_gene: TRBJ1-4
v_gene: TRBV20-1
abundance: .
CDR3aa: CSASGPLGRGNEKLFF
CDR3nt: TGCAGTGCTAGTGGGCCCCTCGGCAGGGGCAATGAAAAACTGTTTTTT

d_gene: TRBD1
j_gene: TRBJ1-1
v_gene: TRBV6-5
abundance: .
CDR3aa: CAIHRGRDTEAFF
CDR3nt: TGTGCCATACACAGGGGGCGCGACACTGAAGCTTTCTTT

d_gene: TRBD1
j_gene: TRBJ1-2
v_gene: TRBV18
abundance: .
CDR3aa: CASSPSTGAAYGYTF
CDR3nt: TGTGCCAGCTCACCATCTACAGGGGCCGCCTATGGCTACACCTTC

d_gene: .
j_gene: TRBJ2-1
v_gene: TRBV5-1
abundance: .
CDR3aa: CASSLDGTPGGNEQFF
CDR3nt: TGCGCCAGCAGCTTGGATGGGACGCCAGGCGGCAATGAGCAGTTCTTC

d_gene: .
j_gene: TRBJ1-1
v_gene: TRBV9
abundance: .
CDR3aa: CASSVGDNTEAFF
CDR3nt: TGTGCCAGCAGCGTAGGAGATAACACTGAAGCTTTCTTT

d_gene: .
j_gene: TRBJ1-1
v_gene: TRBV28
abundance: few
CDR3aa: CASSFAAGAFF
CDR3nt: TGTGCCAGCAGTTTTGCGGCGGGAGCTTTCTTT

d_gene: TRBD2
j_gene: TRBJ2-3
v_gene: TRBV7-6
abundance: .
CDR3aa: CASSTSGRAVDTQYF
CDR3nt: TGTGCCAGCAGCACTAGCGGGAGGGCCGTAGATACGCAGTATTTT

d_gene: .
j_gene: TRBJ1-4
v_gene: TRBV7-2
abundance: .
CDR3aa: CASSLAGWQEGLFF
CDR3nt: TGTGCCAGCAGCTTAGCTGGTTGGCAGGAGGGACTGTTTTTT

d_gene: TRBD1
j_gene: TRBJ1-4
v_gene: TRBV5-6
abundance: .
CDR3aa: CASSFDRDEKLFF
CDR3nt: TGTGCCAGCAGCTTTGACAGGGACGAAAAACTGTTTTTT

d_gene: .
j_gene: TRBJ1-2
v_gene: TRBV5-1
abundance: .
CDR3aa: CASSLYAQSHGYTF
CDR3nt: TGCGCCAGCAGCTTGTATGCCCAGTCGCATGGCTACACCTTC

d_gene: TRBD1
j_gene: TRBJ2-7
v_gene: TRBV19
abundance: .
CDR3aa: CASSIGRTGAGYEQYF
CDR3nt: TGTGCCAGTAGTATTGGTCGGACAGGGGCGGGCTACGAGCAGTACTTC

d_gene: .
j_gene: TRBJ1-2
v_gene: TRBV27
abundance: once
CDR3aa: CASSLGATGGYGYTF
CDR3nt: TGTGCCAGCAGTTTAGGGGCAACAGGTGGCTATGGCTACACCTTC

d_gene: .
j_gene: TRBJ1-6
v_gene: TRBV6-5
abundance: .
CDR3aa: CASREQQGNSPLHF
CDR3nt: TGTGCCAGCAGAGAGCAACAGGGCAATTCACCCCTCCACTTT

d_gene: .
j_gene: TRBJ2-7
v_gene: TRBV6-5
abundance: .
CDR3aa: CASSTENSYEQYF
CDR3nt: TGTGCCAGCAGTACCGAAAACTCCTACGAGCAGTACTTC

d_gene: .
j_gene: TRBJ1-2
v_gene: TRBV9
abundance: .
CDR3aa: CASSGGGYTF
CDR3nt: TGTGCCAGCTCCGGGGGGGGCTACACCTTC

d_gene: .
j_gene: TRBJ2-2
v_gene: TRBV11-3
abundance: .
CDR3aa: CASSLEIGRAPSTGELFF
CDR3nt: TGTGCCAGCAGCTTAGAGATTGGTCGGGCTCCGAGCACCGGGGAGCTGTTTTTT

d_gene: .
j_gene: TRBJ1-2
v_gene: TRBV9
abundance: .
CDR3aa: CASSATGYGYTF
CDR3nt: TGTGCCAGCAGCGCCACAGGGTATGGCTACACCTTC

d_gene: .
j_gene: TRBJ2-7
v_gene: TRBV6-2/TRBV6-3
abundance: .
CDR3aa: CASSYNRLSYEQYF
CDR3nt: TGTGCCAGCAGTTACAACAGGCTCTCCTACGAGCAGTACTTC

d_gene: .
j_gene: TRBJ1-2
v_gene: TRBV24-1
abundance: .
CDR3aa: CATSGGYGYTF
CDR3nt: TGTGCCACCAGTGGAGGGTATGGCTACACCTTC

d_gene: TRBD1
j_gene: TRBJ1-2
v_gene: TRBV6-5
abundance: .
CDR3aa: CASKRTGPYGYTF
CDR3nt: TGTGCCAGCAAAAGGACAGGGCCTTATGGCTACACCTTC

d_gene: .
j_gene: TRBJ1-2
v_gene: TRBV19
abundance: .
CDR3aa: CASSNRDGYGYTF
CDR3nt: TGTGCCAGTAGTAACCGGGACGGCTATGGCTACACCTTC

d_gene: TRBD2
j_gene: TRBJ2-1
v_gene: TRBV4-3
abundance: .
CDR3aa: CASSQGPGGSGSSYNEQFF
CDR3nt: TGCGCCAGCAGCCAAGGTCCCGGGGGAAGCGGGAGTTCCTACAATGAGCAGTTCTTC

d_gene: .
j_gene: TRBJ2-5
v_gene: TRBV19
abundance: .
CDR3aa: CASSIGQETQYF
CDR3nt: TGTGCCAGTAGTATTGGGCAAGAGACCCAGTACTTC

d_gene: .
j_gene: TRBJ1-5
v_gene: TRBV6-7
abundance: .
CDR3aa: CASSYRTDISNQPQHF
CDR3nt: TGTGCCAGCAGTTACCGTACAGATATAAGCAATCAGCCCCAGCATTTT

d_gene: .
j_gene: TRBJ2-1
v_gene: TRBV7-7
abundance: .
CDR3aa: CASSLGQNSYNEQFF
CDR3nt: TGTGCCAGCAGCTTAGGGCAAAACTCCTACAATGAGCAGTTCTTC

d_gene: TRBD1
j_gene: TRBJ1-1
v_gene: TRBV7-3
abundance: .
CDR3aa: CASSLSPDRGRFTEAFF
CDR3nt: TGTGCCAGCAGCTTAAGTCCGGACAGGGGTAGATTCACTGAAGCTTTCTTT

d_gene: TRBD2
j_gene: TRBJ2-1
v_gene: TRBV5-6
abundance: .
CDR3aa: CASSPRLAVSSYNEQFF
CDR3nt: TGTGCCAGCAGCCCTAGACTAGCGGTGAGCTCCTACAATGAGCAGTTCTTC

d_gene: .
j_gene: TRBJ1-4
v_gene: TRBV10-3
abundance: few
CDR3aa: CAIRFTLDTNEKLFF
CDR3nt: TGTGCCATCAGATTCACCCTGGACACTAATGAAAAACTGTTTTTT

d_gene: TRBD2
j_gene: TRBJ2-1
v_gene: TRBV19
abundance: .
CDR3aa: CASSWTSGSNEQFF
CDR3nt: TGTGCCAGTTCGTGGACTAGCGGGTCAAATGAGCAGTTCTTC

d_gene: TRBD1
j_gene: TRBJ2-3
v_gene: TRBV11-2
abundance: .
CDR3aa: CASSLDGQGTDTQYF
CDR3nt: TGTGCCAGCAGCTTAGATGGACAGGGCACAGATACGCAGTATTTT

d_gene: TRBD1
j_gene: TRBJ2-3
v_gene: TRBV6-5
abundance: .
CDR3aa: CASTTGTGVNTQYF
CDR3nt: TGTGCCAGTACAACCGGGACAGGGGTCAATACGCAGTATTTT

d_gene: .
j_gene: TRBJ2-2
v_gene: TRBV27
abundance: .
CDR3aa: CASSLPPAGANTGELFF
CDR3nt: TGTGCCAGCAGTTTACCCCCGGCCGGAGCGAACACCGGGGAGCTGTTTTTT

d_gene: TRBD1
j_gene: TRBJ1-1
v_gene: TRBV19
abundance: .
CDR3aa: CASSIVGGRGPSEAFF
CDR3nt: TGTGCCAGTAGTATAGTTGGTGGCAGGGGGCCGTCTGAAGCTTTCTTT

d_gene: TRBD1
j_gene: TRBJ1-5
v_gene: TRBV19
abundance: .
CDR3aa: CASSALLTGISNQPQHF
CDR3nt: TGTGCCAGTAGTGCGCTCTTGACAGGGATCAGCAATCAGCCCCAGCATTTT